One sample yielded the 24 T cell receptor beta chains listed below, sequenced in a study of CD4 and CD8 cells across lung adenocarcinoma regions. MiXCR, run by TCRdb on the PCR reads, gives a single entry per CDR3 protein. The table lists about 8,200 distinct CDR3 sequences, roughly 50% of them singletons. Material: CD8+ T cells from the center of a lung tumor. The receptors were sampled from a male donor with lung adenocarcinoma. The CD4 and CD8 labels of this study may be unreliable.

About this clonotype itself: One end of the junction does not line up with germline, which may come from a read error. The chain recombines TRBV4-2 with TRBJ2-4; TRBD2 aligns across 8 bases. Germline lookup yields CDR1 LGHNA and CDR2 YNFKEQ. The CDR3 extends over 17 amino acids. For the CDR3, the DNA is TGTGCCAGCAGCCGCGTCTCGGGGGGGTGGGCCAAAAACATTCAGTACTTT. Amino acids: CASSRVSGGWAKNIQYF.

The genes are TRBV6-1 and TRBJ2-4; tentative D call: TRBD2 (6 bases). The CDR3 is 17 amino acids. In germline, CDR1 is MNHNS, CDR2 SASEGT. Trimming pared 4 bases from V and 12 bases from J, leaving 28 bases between. The CDR3, as DNA: TGTGCCAGCAGTGGCGTCGCGGGGCTGTGTGCCATAAATACTCAGTACTTC. Its protein product is CASSGVAGLCAINTQYF.

At least ten counts were recorded for this clonotype. Here the CDR3 reads CASSSGTSRTDTQYF. The DNA of the CDR3 is TGTGCCAGCAGCTCCGGGACTAGCAGGACAGATACGCAGTATTTT. The chain has TRBV7-2 and TRBJ2-3; 9 bases are shared with TRBD2. V trimming: 4 bases; J trimming: 3 bases; junction bases outside the gene matches: 5. CDR1 is SGHTA and CDR2 is FQGNSA in the germline V gene. This CDR3 has 15 amino acids.

This sequence joins TRBV11-2 and TRBJ2-4; TRBD2 matches 13 bases. The assigned J gene may be wrong: the sequence end matches TRBJ2-5 better. This CDR3 comprises 16 residues. Germline V CDR1 and CDR2: SGHAT, FQNNGV. CDR3 bases: TGTGCCAGCAGCCCTACTAGCGGGAGGGTGGGAGAGACCCAGTACTTC. Translation: CASSPTSGRVGETQYF.

This clonotype was observed a handful of times. The rearrangement uses TRBV7-3 and TRBJ2-3; D unresolved. CDR1 is SGHTA, CDR2 FQGTGA, per germline. V dropped 10 bases and J dropped 6 bases, with 20 bases sitting between them. The CDR3 consists of 14 residues. This CDR3 is CATKSQSAEDTQYF. The CDR3 nucleotides read TGTGCCACCAAAAGCCAGTCCGCAGAGGATACGCAGTATTTT.

Many counts were recorded for this clonotype. The V gene is TRBV3-1, the J gene TRBJ2-7; TRBD2 is a possible D gene (6 bases). The V end was cut by 5 bases, the J end by 3 bases, with 11 bases between. CDR1 is LGHDT, CDR2 YNNKEL, per germline (reference sequence). This CDR3 spans 13 amino acids. The CDR3 is CASSNNGGYEQYF. Written as DNA, the CDR3 is TGTGCCAGCAGCAATAACGGGGGCTACGAGCAGTACTTC.

The gene calls are TRBV7-6 and TRBJ2-7, with unresolved D. The CDR3 runs to 14 residues. Trimming took off 2 bases at V and 0 bases at J, with 8 bases between the two ends. Germline V lookup: CDR1 SGHVS, CDR2 FNYEAQ. The CDR3 DNA follows: TGTGCCAGCAGCTTACAGTTAAGCTCCTACGAGCAGTACTTC. Translation: CASSLQLSSYEQYF.

The gene calls are TRBV7-6 and TRBJ2-5; TRBD1 or TRBD2 may be the D gene (6 bases each). The V gene lost 3 bases and the J gene lost 5 bases, with 22 bases spanning the gap. Germline CDR1 reads SGHVS; CDR2 reads FNYEAQ. CDR3 size: 17 residues. CDR3 protein: CASSLGVGGRGGETQYF. The CDR3 nucleotides are TGTGCCAGCAGCTTGGGGGTCGGGGGCCGTGGCGGGGAGACCCAGTACTTC.

The chain recombines TRBV7-2 with TRBJ2-1; 10 positions agree with TRBD2. The CDR3 extends over 16 amino acids. CDR1 and CDR2 from the germline V gene are SGHTA and FQGNSA. The V segment lost 1 base and the J segment 3 bases; nucleotides outside the gene matches: 3. In nucleotides, the CDR3 is TGTGCCAGCAGCTTAGGTAGACTAGCGGGCTACAATGAGCAGTTCTTC. Amino acids: CASSLGRLAGYNEQFF.

The chain uses TRBV27 and TRBJ2-1, with TRBD2 matching over 8 bases. CDR3 length: 17 amino acids. V lost 4 bases to trimming and J lost 1 base; unmatched junction nucleotides: 9. CDR1 and CDR2 (germline): MNHEY, SMNVEV (reference sequence). The CDR3: CASSWLTGGRSYNEQFF. The DNA of the CDR3 is TGTGCCAGCAGTTGGTTGACCGGCGGGAGGTCCTACAATGAGCAGTTCTTC.

The chain uses TRBV9 and TRBJ1-6, with D perhaps matching TRBD1 (5 bases). This CDR3 region has 17 residues. The germline V and J ends were trimmed by 4 bases and 0 bases, with 14 bases remaining between them. Germline V gene sequence: CDR1 SGDLS, CDR2 YYNGEE. CDR3 DNA sequence: TGTGCCAGCAGCCCCTCGACAGCCAGCTCCTATAATTCACCCCTCCACTTT. Translated: CASSPSTASSYNSPLHF. Looking up the rest from reference TRBV9 and TRBJ1-6 gives the full variable domain: DSGVTQTPKHLITATGQRVTLRCSPRSGDLSVYWYQQSLDQGLQFLIQYYNGEERAKGNILERFSAQQFPDLHSELNLSSLELGDSALYFCASSPSTASSYNSPLHFGNGTRLTVT.

This clonotype was seen repeatedly, ten times or more. The chain employs TRBV4-1 and TRBJ2-7, with D perhaps matching TRBD1 (5 bases). Trimming pared 4 bases from V and 3 bases from J, leaving 16 bases between. Per germline, CDR1 MGHRA and CDR2 YSYEKL. This CDR3 spans 15 amino acids. The DNA for the CDR3 is TGCGCCAGCAGCCCTATAACAGGTTGGTTCTACGAGCAGTACTTC. Translating it yields CASSPITGWFYEQYF.

This CDR3 is CASSTGTGVYNEQYF. The CDR3 DNA follows: TGTGCCAGCAGTACCGGGACAGGGGTCTACAATGAGCAGTACTTC. This sequence joins TRBV27 and TRBJ2-1; 10 nucleotides agree with TRBD1. Judging by the DNA end, TRBJ2-7 fits better; the J call may be wrong. Looked up from germline, CDR1 is MNHEY and CDR2 is SMNVEV (reference sequence). The CDR3 loop spans 15 amino acids.

The rearrangement links TRBV6-1 to TRBJ2-2; D is uncertain. Trimming removed 0 bases from V and 6 bases from J, with 5 bases in between. Per germline, CDR1 MNHNS and CDR2 SASEGT. The CDR3 is made up of 13 amino acids. CDR3 residues: CASSEALAGELFF. Written as DNA, the CDR3 is TGTGCCAGCAGTGAAGCGCTCGCCGGGGAGCTGTTTTTT.

The chain links TRBV6-5 to TRBJ2-1; 9 bases are a match to TRBD2. CDR3 size: 14 residues. The V gene's germline CDR1 is MNHEY and CDR2 SVGAGI. Trimming at V came to 1 base and at J to 9 bases, leaving 4 bases not matched to a gene. The CDR3 sequence is CASSYYSGSLEQFF. The DNA of the CDR3 is TGTGCCAGCAGTTACTATAGCGGGAGCCTTGAGCAGTTCTTC.

This clonotype was picked up many times. The rearrangement links TRBV6-5 to TRBJ2-3; D not certain. V shed 0 bases and J shed 2 bases, with 6 bases lying between them. The CDR3 has 14 residues. Germline CDR1 and CDR2: MNHEY and SVGAGI. CDR3 protein: CASSYSRPTDTQYF. In nucleotides, the CDR3 is TGTGCCAGCAGTTACTCGAGGCCCACAGATACGCAGTATTTT.

This clonotype was counted many times. The rearrangement uses TRBV6-1 and TRBJ2-2, with TRBD1 matching 7 bases. V lost 6 bases and J lost 2; bases outside the gene matches: 6. CDR1 MNHNS and CDR2 SASEGT come from the germline V gene. The CDR3 is 15 amino acids. In DNA, the CDR3 is TGTGCCAGCAGCACCGGGACAGTTAACACCGGGGAGCTGTTTTTT. Translation: CASSTGTVNTGELFF.

The CDR3, as DNA: TGTGCCAGCAGCTTAAGACATCGGGTCACAGATACGCAGTATTTT. Protein sequence: CASSLRHRVTDTQYF. The chain links TRBV7-2 to TRBJ2-3; D is undetermined. V was pared by 2 bases and J by 2 bases, with 11 bases between. Per germline, CDR1 SGHTA and CDR2 FQGNSA. This CDR3 comprises 15 residues.

The chain is built from TRBV6-1 and TRBJ2-3; TRBD1 is a possible D gene (7 bases). The CDR3 has 16 amino acids. Germline V gene data show CDR1 as MNHNS and CDR2 as SASEGT. The V end lost 7 bases, the J end lost 1 base, and 18 bases lay between the germline ends. CDR3: CASTRRGLDGTDTQYF. Written as DNA, the CDR3 is TGTGCCAGCACGCGGAGGGGGCTCGATGGCACAGATACGCAGTATTTT.

The chain carries TRBV6-5 and TRBJ2-4; 7 bases are a match to TRBD1. The tail of the sequence fits TRBJ2-7 better, so the J call may be wrong. CDR1 MNHEY and CDR2 SVGAGI come from the germline V gene. The CDR3 loop spans 17 amino acids. CDR3 DNA sequence: TGTGCCAGCAGTAACCCGACAGGGAGAGGGGTCTCCTACGAGCAGTACTTC. Translated: CASSNPTGRGVSYEQYF.

V and J are TRBV30 and TRBJ2-1; D is unclear. The CDR3 has 13 amino acids. Germline assignment: CDR1 GTSNPN and CDR2 SVGIG (reference sequence). The V and J ends lost 0 bases and 5 bases respectively, with 8 bases between them. CDR3 in amino acids: CAWSVRWDNEQFF. CDR3 in DNA: TGTGCCTGGAGTGTTCGTTGGGACAATGAGCAGTTCTTC. Drawing the rest from reference TRBV30 and TRBJ2-1, the complete variable domain is SQTIHQWPATLVQPVGSPLSLECTVEGTSNPNLYWYRQAAGRGLQLLFYSVGIGQISSEVPQNLSASRPQDRQFILSSKKLLLSDSGFYLCAWSVRWDNEQFFGPGTRLTVL.

This chain connects TRBV6-1 to TRBJ2-2, with 14 bases that match TRBD2. V gave up 6 bases and J gave up 4 bases; unmatched junction bases: 7. Germline V gene lookup returns CDR1 MNHNS and CDR2 SASEGT. The CDR3 has 17 amino acids. CDR3 region: CASRRLAGGLGTGELFF. The DNA of the CDR3 is TGTGCCAGCAGGCGACTAGCGGGGGGGCTGGGCACCGGGGAGCTGTTTTTT.

Regarding this clonotype: Relative to the germline gene, one junction end is altered; a read error may explain this. This rearrangement joins TRBV6-5 to TRBJ2-2, with D perhaps assigned TRBD1 or TRBD2 (5 bases each). CDR3 length: 14 amino acids. Germline loops: CDR1 MNHEY, CDR2 SVGAGI. This chain's CDR3 is CASSYTMSRGTLYF. The CDR3 DNA follows: TGTGCCAGCAGTTACACGATGAGCCGAGGGACGCTGTATTTT.

This clonotype was counted at least ten times. The junction and the germline gene differ at one end; a read error may be behind it. The chain carries TRBV6-2 or TRBV6-3 and TRBJ1-1; D not certain. The CDR3 totals 12 residues. The germline V gene has CDR1 MNHEY and CDR2 SVGEGT. DNA for the CDR3: TGTGCCAGCAGTTACTCCGGGCGCCCCACGGGGTTT. Translated: CASSYSGRPTGF.